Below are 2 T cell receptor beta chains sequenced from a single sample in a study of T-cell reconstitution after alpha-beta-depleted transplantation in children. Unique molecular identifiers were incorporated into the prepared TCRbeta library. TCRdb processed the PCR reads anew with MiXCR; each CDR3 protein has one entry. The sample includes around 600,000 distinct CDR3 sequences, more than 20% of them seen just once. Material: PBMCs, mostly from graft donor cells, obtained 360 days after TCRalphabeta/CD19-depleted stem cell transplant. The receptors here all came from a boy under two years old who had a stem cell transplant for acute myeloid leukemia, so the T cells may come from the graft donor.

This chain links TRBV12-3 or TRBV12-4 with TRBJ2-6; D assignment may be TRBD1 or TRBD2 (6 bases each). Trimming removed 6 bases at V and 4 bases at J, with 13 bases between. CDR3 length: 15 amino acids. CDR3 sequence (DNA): TGTGCCAGCAGCCCTTGGGGGGCCGGGGCCAACGTCCTGACTTTC. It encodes CASSPWGAGANVLTF.

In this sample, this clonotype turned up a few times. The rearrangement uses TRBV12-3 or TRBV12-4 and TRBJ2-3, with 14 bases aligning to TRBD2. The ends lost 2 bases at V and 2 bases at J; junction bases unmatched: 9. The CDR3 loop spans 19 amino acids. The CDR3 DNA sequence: TGTGCCAGCAGTTTACGCGGGGGACTAGCGGGGGCCTCCACAGATACGCAGTATTTT. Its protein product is CASSLRGGLAGASTDTQYF.